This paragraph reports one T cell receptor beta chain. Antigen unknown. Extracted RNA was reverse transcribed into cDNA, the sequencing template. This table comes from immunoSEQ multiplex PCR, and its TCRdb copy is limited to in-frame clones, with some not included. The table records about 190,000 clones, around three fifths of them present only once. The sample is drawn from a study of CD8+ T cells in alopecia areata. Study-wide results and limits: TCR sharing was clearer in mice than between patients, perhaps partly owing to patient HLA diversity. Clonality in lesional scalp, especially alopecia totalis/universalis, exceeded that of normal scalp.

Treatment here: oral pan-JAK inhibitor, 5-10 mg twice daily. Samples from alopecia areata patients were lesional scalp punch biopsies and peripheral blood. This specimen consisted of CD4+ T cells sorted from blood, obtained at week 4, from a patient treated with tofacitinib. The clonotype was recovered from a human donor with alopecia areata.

For the CDR3, the DNA is TGTGCCAGCAGTGGGACAGGGGACTATGGCTACACCTTC. This encodes CASSGTGDYGYTF. V gene TRBV27 combines with J gene TRBJ1-2; 10 positions agree with TRBD1. This CDR3 is built from 13 residues. V lost 5 bases, J lost 3 bases, and 0 bases stayed unmatched. Germline V gene sequence: CDR1 MNHEY, CDR2 SMNVEV (reference sequence).